One sample yielded the 12 T cell receptor beta chains listed below, sequenced in a study of OX40 agonist ivuxolimab in advanced cancers. Assay: immunoSEQ multiplex PCR; the TCRdb copy retains only in-frame clones and omits some. This repertoire shows about 94,000 clones, roughly 84% found once; its top ten account for approximately 0.3%. The specimen comprised CD4+ or CD8+ T cells sorted from blood, sampled in a trial of the OX40 agonist ivuxolimab. The receptors here all came from an adult with an advanced solid tumor such as melanoma, head and neck, liver or kidney cancer.

J is TRBJ2-3 and V is TRBV7-9; TRBD1 aligns across 8 bases. This CDR3 contains 15 residues. The V gene end was trimmed by 4 bases and the J gene end by 3 bases; junction bases not matched to a gene: 6. Germline CDR1 and CDR2: SEHNR and FQNEAQ (reference sequence). The CDR3 sequence is CASSYDRGRTDTQYF. Written as DNA, the CDR3 is TGTGCCAGCAGCTACGACAGGGGTCGGACAGATACGCAGTATTTT. The full variable domain, in which reference TRBV7-9 and TRBJ2-3 provide the parts outside the CDR3, is DTGVSQNPRHKITKRGQNVTFRCDPISEHNRLYWYRQTLGQGPEFLTYFQNEAQLEKSRLLSDRFSAERPKGSFSTLEIQRTEQGDSAMYLCASSYDRGRTDTQYFGPGTRLTVL.

This clone has only a few counts. The chain employs TRBV5-6 and TRBJ1-1; D is unresolved. Germline CDR1 and CDR2: SGHDT and YYEEEE. Trimming stripped 0 bases from V and 2 bases from J, with 11 bases between. The CDR3 runs to 15 residues. CDR3 residues: CASSLAPGRNTEAFF. CDR3 nucleotide sequence: TGTGCCAGCAGCTTGGCGCCGGGTAGAAACACTGAAGCTTTCTTT.

V is TRBV6-4 and J is TRBJ2-4; D is uncertain. The CDR3 has 10 amino acids. CDR1 is MRHNA, CDR2 SNTAGT, per germline. With 5 bases removed from V and 7 bases from J, the gap between germline ends came to 3 bases. DNA for the CDR3: TGTGCCAGCAGTCGTAACATTCAGTACTTC. Translated, it gives CASSRNIQYF.

This clone was observed once. This sequence joins TRBV4-1 and TRBJ2-1; 7 bases are shared with TRBD2. This CDR3 is built from 17 residues. Germline V gene lookup returns CDR1 MGHRA and CDR2 YSYEKL. The junction had 9 bases not matched to a gene; V was cut back by 4 bases and J by 0 bases. The CDR3 DNA follows: TGCGCCAGCAGCCGGGAGGGGCCCCCCAGCTCCTACAATGAGCAGTTCTTC. It specifies CASSREGPPSSYNEQFF.

The chain carries TRBV9 and TRBJ2-2, with D unresolved. Germline V lookup: CDR1 SGDLS, CDR2 YYNGEE. Trimming removed 0 bases from V and 0 bases from J, with 9 bases in between. The CDR3 contains 16 residues. CDR3 DNA sequence: TGTGCCAGCAGCGTAGTGGGATCCCCGAACACCGGGGAGCTGTTTTTT. Translated: CASSVVGSPNTGELFF.

The V and J genes are TRBV4-2 and TRBJ1-2, with D unclear. V was clipped by 0 bases and J by 0 bases, with 14 bases between them. Germline loops: CDR1 LGHNA, CDR2 YNFKEQ. This CDR3 has 17 residues. Here the CDR3 DNA reads TGTGCCAGCAGCCAAGAGGGGTCTAACCGCCCTAACTATGGCTACACCTTC. It specifies CASSQEGSNRPNYGYTF.

The CDR3 loop reads CASSLGGRGEETQYF. CDR3 coding DNA: TGTGCCAGCAGCTTAGGGGGGAGAGGGGAAGAGACCCAGTACTTC. The rearrangement joins TRBV7-9 to TRBJ2-5; D may correspond to TRBD1 or TRBD2 (5 bases each). V gave up 1 base and J gave up 3 bases, with 12 bases separating them. CDR3 length: 15 amino acids. From germline, CDR1 is SEHNR and CDR2 FQNEAQ (reference sequence).

This chain connects TRBV4-3 to TRBJ2-5; 7 nucleotides line up with TRBD1. CDR1 and CDR2 (germline): LGHNA, YSLEER. Trimming at V came to 4 bases and at J to 2 bases, leaving 7 bases not matched to a gene. The CDR3 is 15 amino acids. CDR3 protein: CASSLDLGQQETQYF. CDR3 DNA: TGCGCCAGCAGCCTCGATTTGGGACAGCAAGAGACCCAGTACTTC.

This clone has only one observation. The chain links TRBV2 to TRBJ1-3, with D hard to call. This CDR3 has 16 residues. Germline CDR1 is SNHLY and CDR2 is FYNNEI. Trimming shortened V by 2 bases and J by 0 bases, and 11 bases separated the two germline ends. Here the CDR3 DNA reads TGTGCCAGCAGTGAACATTGGGCAGCCTCTGGAAACACCATATATTTT. Translating it yields CASSEHWAASGNTIYF.

Regarding this clone: Mismatch with germline at one junction end may stem from a read error. The same CDR3 is also encoded by other DNA sequences in this sample. The V and J genes are TRBV18 and TRBJ1-1, with D possibly matching TRBD1 (5 bases). Germline V CDR1 and CDR2: KGHSH, LQKENI. The CDR3 covers 14 residues. CDR3 DNA sequence: TGTGCCAGTTCACCACGGGGGTCGGCCACTGAAGCTTTCTTT. Its protein is CASSPRGSATEAFF. Supplemented by reference TRBV18 and TRBJ1-1, the full variable domain reads NAGVMQNPRHLVRRRGQEARLRCSPMKGHSHVYWYRQLPEEGLKFMVYLQKENIIDESGMPKERFSAEFPKEGPSILRIQQVVRGDSAAYFCASSPRGSATEAFFGQGTRLTVV.

V gene TRBV5-1 combines with J gene TRBJ1-6; 9 nucleotides align to TRBD1. The germline V gene encodes CDR1 SGHRS and CDR2 YFSETQ. V lost 4 bases to trimming and J lost 9 bases; unmatched junction nucleotides: 5. This CDR3 spans 14 amino acids. The CDR3 coding sequence is TGCGCCAGCAGCCCGGACAGGGGAAGTTCACCCCTCCACTTT. This gives the protein CASSPDRGSSPLHF. The full variable domain, completed using reference TRBV5-1 and TRBJ1-6, is KAGVTQTPRYLIKTRGQQVTLSCSPISGHRSVSWYQQTPGQGLQFLFEYFSETQRNKGNFPGRFSGRQFSNSRSEMNVSTLELGDSALYLCASSPDRGSSPLHFGNGTRLTVT.

This chain links TRBV14 with TRBJ1-2, with D possibly being TRBD1 (5 bases). CDR1 and CDR2 (germline): SGHDN, FVKESK. Trimming pared 3 bases from V and 4 bases from J, leaving 15 bases between. This CDR3 region has 15 residues. The CDR3 here is CASSQYNRQGYGYTF. CDR3 nucleotide sequence: TGTGCCAGCAGCCAGTACAATCGGCAGGGCTATGGCTACACCTTC.